A single sample gave rise to the 25 T cell receptor beta chains below, sequenced in a study of T cell repertoires in cytomegalovirus infection. MiXCR, run by TCRdb on the reads, gives a single entry per CDR3 protein. The table lists 570,000 or so distinct CDR3 sequences, around two fifths of them singletons. The antigens these receptors bind are not known. This specimen consisted of cultured PBMCs, obtained from culture after CMV antigen stimulation. Receptor source: a human donor in good health (CMV status not recorded). Some clones in this sample may be carry-over from other donors' samples.

This clonotype showed up just a few times. V is TRBV7-2 and J is TRBJ1-2; 7 bases agree with TRBD1. The CDR3 is made up of 13 amino acids. The germline V gene has CDR1 SGHTA and CDR2 FQGNSA. After removal of 5 bases from V and 8 bases from J, the junction contained 8 bases not matched to a gene. The CDR3 loop is CASSRPQGFGYTF. CDR3 nucleotide sequence: TGTGCCAGCAGCCGTCCACAGGGGTTCGGCTACACCTTC.

The rearrangement joins TRBV19 to TRBJ1-2; TRBD1 might be the D (6 bases). Trimming pared 5 bases from V and 6 bases from J, leaving 22 bases between. The CDR3 extends over 16 amino acids. The germline CDR1 and CDR2 sequences are LNHDA and SQIVND (reference sequence). The CDR3 region is CASSPYLTGTWNGYTF. For the CDR3, the DNA is TGTGCCAGTAGTCCCTACCTCACAGGGACGTGGAATGGCTACACCTTC.

The chain couples TRBV7-2 to TRBJ2-7; TRBD1 is a possible D gene (7 bases). The CDR3 covers 15 residues. With 5 bases removed from V and 0 bases from J, the gap between germline ends came to 14 bases. Germline assignment: CDR1 SGHTA and CDR2 FQGNSA. The CDR3 region is CASSRTGGSSYEQYF. CDR3 bases: TGTGCCAGCAGCCGGACAGGAGGGAGCTCCTACGAGCAGTACTTC.

This clonotype came up a few times. The genes are TRBV5-4 and TRBJ1-4; D gene ambiguous. V was trimmed by 1 base and J by 8 bases, leaving 9 bases between them. Germline assignment: CDR1 SGHNT and CDR2 YYREEE (reference sequence). The CDR3 consists of 13 residues. In DNA form, the CDR3 reads TGTGCCAGCAGCTTGCCAGAAACGGAAAAACTGTTTTTT. Its translation is CASSLPETEKLFF.

The V and J genes are TRBV7-6 and TRBJ2-3; unclear D gene. V was cut by 8 bases and J by 0 bases, with 9 bases left in between. The CDR3 sequence is 13 residues long. Looked up from germline, CDR1 is SGHVS and CDR2 is FNYEAQ. In DNA form, the CDR3 reads TGTGCCAGCGGACCGTCTAGCACAGATACGCAGTATTTT. Translated, it gives CASGPSSTDTQYF.

The CDR3 reads CASSQGGGTNYGYTF. DNA for the CDR3: TGCGCCAGCAGCCAAGGAGGGGGTACTAACTATGGCTACACCTTC. V is TRBV4-1 and J is TRBJ1-2, with D perhaps matching TRBD1 (6 bases). CDR3 length equals 15 residues. The germline V gene encodes CDR1 MGHRA and CDR2 YSYEKL. Between the trimmed V and J ends, which lost 1 base and 0 bases, there was a span of 9 bases.

This chain joins TRBV2 and TRBJ1-1; D is ambiguous. V gave up 5 bases and J gave up 0 bases, with 13 bases separating them. Per the germline V gene, CDR1 is SNHLY and CDR2 is FYNNEI. The CDR3 loop spans 15 amino acids. CDR3 nucleotide sequence: TGTGCCAGCAGTCCTCCCGGGAGCATGAACACTGAAGCTTTCTTT. Amino acid sequence: CASSPPGSMNTEAFF.

The genes are TRBV12-3 or TRBV12-4 and TRBJ2-3; D is perhaps TRBD2 (6 bases). CDR3 length: 15 residues. Trimming stripped 2 bases from V and 6 bases from J, with 15 bases between. CDR3 sequence (DNA): TGTGCCAGCAGTTTAAACAGCGGGTCCGGGGATACGCAGTATTTT. Translating it yields CASSLNSGSGDTQYF.

The table lists this clonotype with many counts. The rearrangement joins TRBV7-2 to TRBJ2-7, with TRBD2 matching over 9 bases. CDR3 length equals 14 residues. The germline V gene encodes CDR1 SGHTA and CDR2 FQGNSA. J was trimmed by 3 bases and V by 1 base; bases with no gene match: 1. CDR3 amino acids: CASSLVAGDYEQYF. The CDR3 DNA reads TGTGCCAGCAGCTTAGTAGCGGGGGACTACGAGCAGTACTTC.

This clonotype was counted between two and nine times. V is TRBV7-2 and J is TRBJ2-3; no firm D call. From germline, CDR1 is SGHTA and CDR2 FQGNSA. The CDR3 has 14 residues. The V and J ends lost 4 bases and 4 bases respectively, with 12 bases between them. The CDR3 spells CASSSSSQADTQYF. CDR3 bases: TGTGCCAGCAGCTCTTCATCCCAGGCAGATACGCAGTATTTT.

The chain is built from TRBV28 and TRBJ2-7, with 8 bases identical to TRBD1. The germline gives CDR1 MDHEN, CDR2 SYDVKM. This CDR3 has 14 amino acids. Trimming cost V 6 bases and J 3 bases; bases outside gene matches: 7. The CDR3, as DNA: TGTGCCAGCAGCTTGGACAGGGCGCGCTACGAGCAGTACTTC. Translating it yields CASSLDRARYEQYF.

This chain connects TRBV20-1 to TRBJ2-1; 10 bases agree with TRBD2. This CDR3 has 16 residues. Trimming at V came to 1 base and at J to 12 bases, leaving 15 bases not matched to a gene. Looked up from germline, CDR1 is DFQATT and CDR2 is SNEGSKA (reference sequence). CDR3 loop: CSARGTSGSTLHGQFF. CDR3 in DNA: TGCAGTGCTAGAGGGACTAGCGGATCCACCCTACATGGGCAGTTCTTC.

This clonotype was picked up a small number of times. The chain has TRBV10-3 and TRBJ1-2, with 10 bases identical to TRBD1. Germline assignment: CDR1 ENHRY and CDR2 SYGVKD. With V trimmed by 4 bases and J by 5 bases, 4 bases remained unmatched. This CDR3 contains 14 residues. CDR3 sequence (DNA): TGTGCCATCAGTGTAGTGGGACAGGGGTATGGCTACACCTTC. Encoded protein: CAISVVGQGYGYTF.

This clonotype was detected ten times or more. The rearrangement uses TRBV7-2 and TRBJ2-1, with D possibly matching TRBD2 (6 bases). Deletions cut 1 base from V and 9 bases from J, with 10 bases between. The CDR3 extends over 13 amino acids. CDR1 SGHTA and CDR2 FQGNSA come from the germline V gene. CDR3 nucleotide sequence: TGTGCCAGCAGCTTAGTGGGGGGAGGTGAGCAGTTCTTC. Protein: CASSLVGGGEQFF.

Only a few counts were recorded for this clonotype. CDR3 DNA sequence: TGCGCCAGCAGCGGAACCGGGTCGGGGCCTGGTGGGGCCAACGTCCTGACTTTC. Translated, it gives CASSGTGSGPGGANVLTF. J is TRBJ2-6 and V is TRBV5-1; either TRBD1 or TRBD2 may supply D (5 bases each). Germline-derived CDR1 and CDR2 are SGHRS and YFSETQ. Trimming took 4 bases from V and 3 from J, leaving 20 bases between them. This CDR3 has 18 residues.

The rearrangement joins TRBV5-1 to TRBJ1-2; D possibly corresponds to TRBD1 (6 bases). V gave up 0 bases and J gave up 0 bases, with 12 bases separating them. Germline V lookup: CDR1 SGHRS, CDR2 YFSETQ. The CDR3 has 16 amino acids. The CDR3: CASSLAAGTTNYGYTF. CDR3 sequence (DNA): TGCGCCAGCAGCTTGGCCGCCGGGACAACTAACTATGGCTACACCTTC.

The rearrangement joins TRBV7-2 to TRBJ1-2; the D gene is possibly TRBD1 (5 bases). The CDR3 is 11 amino acids. Deletions cut 8 bases from V and 4 bases from J, with 8 bases between. Germline loops: CDR1 SGHTA, CDR2 FQGNSA. The CDR3 DNA sequence: TGTGCCAGCTCAGGGATCTATGGCTACACCTTC. It yields the protein CASSGIYGYTF.

The chain couples TRBV12-3 or TRBV12-4 to TRBJ1-5, with 7 bases that match TRBD1. V was pared by 5 bases and J by 6 bases, with 7 bases of the junction left unmatched. The CDR3 length is 14 residues. The CDR3 DNA reads TGTGCCAGCAGTCCGACAGGGAGGGGTCAGCCCCAGCATTTT. It translates to CASSPTGRGQPQHF.

This chain uses TRBV4-1 with TRBJ2-5, with unresolved D. Trimming shortened V by 0 bases and J by 2 bases, and 10 bases separated the two germline ends. CDR1 and CDR2 (germline): MGHRA, YSYEKL. The CDR3 is 15 amino acids. CDR3 sequence: CASSQDQLLQETQYF. CDR3 coding DNA: TGCGCCAGCAGCCAAGATCAATTACTTCAAGAGACCCAGTACTTC.

The V gene is TRBV6-6, the J gene TRBJ1-1; TRBD1 aligns across 7 bases. Losses at the gene ends were 4 bases for V and 5 bases for J; bases not matched to a gene: 10. Germline V gene sequence: CDR1 MNHNY, CDR2 SVGAGI (reference sequence). CDR3 size: 15 residues. CDR3 sequence reads: CASSFPGGRGTEAFF. The CDR3 DNA reads TGTGCCAGCAGTTTCCCAGGGGGTAGAGGGACTGAAGCTTTCTTT.

This clonotype was detected a few times. The genes are TRBV12-3 or TRBV12-4 and TRBJ2-1, with 9 bases aligning to TRBD2. Trimming at V came to 3 bases and at J to 4 bases, leaving 4 bases not matched to a gene. The CDR3 contains 15 residues. The CDR3 region has the DNA TGTGCCAGCAGTTTTCTAGCGGGGCTTTACAATGAGCAGTTCTTC. Translation: CASSFLAGLYNEQFF.

V gene TRBV4-1 combines with J gene TRBJ2-3; D uncertain. V lost 2 bases to trimming and J lost 6 bases, with 9 bases between them. The CDR3 is 13 residues long. CDR1 is MGHRA and CDR2 is YSYEKL in the germline V gene. CDR3 nucleotides: TGCGCCAGCAGCCAATCACACCCGGATACGCAGTATTTT. This encodes CASSQSHPDTQYF.

V and J are TRBV2 and TRBJ1-2, with 9 positions matching TRBD1. V lost 4 bases and J lost 8; bases outside the gene matches: 8. The length of the CDR3 is 14 residues. Germline V lookup: CDR1 SNHLY, CDR2 FYNNEI. The CDR3 loop reads CASSVWDRESGYTF. The CDR3 nucleotides are TGTGCCAGCAGTGTATGGGACAGGGAGAGCGGCTACACCTTC.

V and J are TRBV3-1 and TRBJ2-7; D is uncertain. This CDR3 is built from 15 residues. CDR1 LGHDT and CDR2 YNNKEL come from the germline V gene (reference sequence). The ends were cut back, 1 base at V and 4 bases at J, with 14 bases in the middle. CDR3 loop: CASSQGSRVWYEQYF. The CDR3 bases are TGTGCCAGCAGCCAAGGGTCTAGGGTATGGTACGAGCAGTACTTC.

This sequence joins TRBV7-6 and TRBJ1-5; D is unresolved. CDR1 and CDR2 (germline): SGHVS, FNYEAQ. The CDR3 has 14 amino acids. The V gene lost 5 bases and the J gene lost 2 bases, with 10 bases spanning the gap. CDR3 protein: CASSRHLGNQPQHF. CDR3 DNA: TGTGCCAGCAGCCGCCACCTGGGCAATCAGCCCCAGCATTTT.